Below, one T cell receptor (beta chain) is given with its context. The data were taken from a study of blood T cell repertoires in COVID-19. Per the germline V gene, CDR1 is SGHVS and CDR2 is FQNEAQ. V lost 5 bases, J lost 3 bases, and 5 bases stayed unmatched. The CDR3 spans 15 residues. Sequencing used immunoSEQ multiplex PCR; TCRdb keeps in-frame clones, though not all of them. The table shows 300,000 to 400,000 clones, with 85% to 90% occurring only once. The receptor was derived from a woman in her twenties or thirties with COVID-19, enrolled during active disease. Material: peripheral blood. V usage is TRBV7-8 and J usage is TRBJ1-4; 8 bases align to TRBD1. The DNA for the CDR3 is TGTGCCAGCAGCGACAGGGGTTTTGCTAATGAAAAACTGTTTTTT. Translating it yields CASSDRGFANEKLFF.